Included here is one T cell receptor beta chain sequence, with context. This specimen comes from a study of blood T cell repertoires in COVID-19. In the study overall: Italy, Spain and the United States were the sources of the convalescent and acute COVID-19 samples. In each case, the material was cDNA or gDNA derived from T cells, B-cell-depleted T cells, or PBMCs.

TCRdb keeps only in-frame clones here, not all; method: immunoSEQ multiplex PCR. Among about 26,000 clones listed, approximately 86% were seen once. CDR3 length equals 14 residues. Looked up from germline, CDR1 is SGHTA and CDR2 is FQGTGA. Trimming stripped 4 bases from V and 5 bases from J, with 12 bases between. The chain uses TRBV7-3 and TRBJ2-1; D may be TRBD2 (5 bases). The TCR originated in a man aged 65 to 79 with acute or convalescent COVID-19. Sequencing input: peripheral blood. The CDR3 is CASSSGLVNNEQFF. CDR3 nucleotide sequence: TGTGCCAGCAGCTCCGGACTGGTGAACAATGAGCAGTTCTTC.